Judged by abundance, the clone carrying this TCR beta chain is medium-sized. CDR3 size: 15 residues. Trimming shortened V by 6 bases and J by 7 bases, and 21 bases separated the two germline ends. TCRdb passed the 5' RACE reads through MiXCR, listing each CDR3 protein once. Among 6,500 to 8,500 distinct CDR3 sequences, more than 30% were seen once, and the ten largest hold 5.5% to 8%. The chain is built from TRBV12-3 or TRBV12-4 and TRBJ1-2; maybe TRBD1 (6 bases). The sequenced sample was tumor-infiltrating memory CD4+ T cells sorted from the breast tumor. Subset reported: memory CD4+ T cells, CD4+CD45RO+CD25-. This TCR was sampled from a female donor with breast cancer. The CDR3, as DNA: TGTGCCAGCAGCCCTAGACAGGCCGGTTCGCGTGGCTACACCTTC. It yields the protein CASSPRQAGSRGYTF.